The 18 T cell receptor beta chains below all came from one sample that was sequenced in a study of T cells in tuberculosis. Generated by immunoSEQ multiplex PCR, the TCRdb table keeps only in-frame clones and is missing some. In the table there are tens of thousands of clones, under 85% of which are singletons. Time point specified: new active TB diagnosis, blood taken before or within 7 days of starting treatment. The sample in question was PBMCs, obtained at tuberculosis diagnosis. The receptors were gathered from an adult with tuberculosis.

The CDR3 DNA reads TGTGCCAGCAGTTTTGGGGACAGGGGTCTTTTCTATGGCTACACCTTC. Translated, it gives CASSFGDRGLFYGYTF. The V call is TRBV28, the J call TRBJ1-2; TRBD1 matches 10 bases. The CDR3 runs to 16 residues. Germline CDR1 reads MDHEN; CDR2 reads SYDVKM. V was clipped by 3 bases and J by 4 bases; unmatched bases: 8.

The chain is built from TRBV6-5 and TRBJ2-7, with TRBD1 identical over 9 bases. This CDR3 spans 15 amino acids. V lost 6 bases to trimming and J lost 3 bases; unmatched junction nucleotides: 9. Per germline, CDR1 MNHEY and CDR2 SVGAGI. The CDR3 DNA reads TGTGCCAGCAGCTTAACCGGGACAGGGCTCTACGAGCAGTACTTC. Its protein is CASSLTGTGLYEQYF.

This chain links TRBV27 with TRBJ2-3; TRBD2 agrees at 10 bases. The CDR3 runs to 14 residues. CDR1 is MNHEY, CDR2 SMNVEV, per germline (reference sequence). V shed 2 bases and J 6 bases; nucleotides not matched to a gene: 2. CDR3 DNA: TGTGCCAGCAGTTTAGTTAGCGGGGGGGATACGCAGTATTTT. Its translation: CASSLVSGGDTQYF.

The V call is TRBV29-1, the J call TRBJ2-5, with 8 positions matching TRBD2. Trimming took 2 bases from V and 8 from J; bases not matched to a gene: 7. This CDR3 has 13 amino acids. Per germline, CDR1 SQVTM and CDR2 ANQGSEA. The CDR3 loop is CSVETSGGETQYF. The CDR3 region has the DNA TGCAGCGTTGAAACGTCGGGGGGGGAAACCCAGTACTTC.

The chain combines TRBV28 with TRBJ2-1; maybe TRBD1 (5 bases). CDR1 and CDR2 from the germline V gene are MDHEN and SYDVKM. Trimming shortened V by 3 bases and J by 4 bases, and 19 bases separated the two germline ends. CDR3 size: 17 residues. CDR3 amino acids: CASSLSEDTRQYNEQFF. The CDR3 nucleotides are TGTGCCAGCAGTTTGTCTGAGGACACACGGCAATACAATGAGCAGTTCTTC.

The CDR3 sequence is CASSLLGQVYGYTF. The CDR3 region has the DNA TGTGCCAGCAGTTTATTGGGACAGGTCTATGGCTACACCTTC. V gene TRBV28 combines with J gene TRBJ1-2; 8 positions match TRBD1. V shed 1 base, J shed 4 bases, and the junction held 2 bases outside the gene matches. CDR1 and CDR2 (germline): MDHEN, SYDVKM. The CDR3 is 14 residues long.

The chain links TRBV7-3 to TRBJ2-1, with 7 bases that match TRBD2. This CDR3 is built from 15 residues. Germline loops: CDR1 SGHTA, CDR2 FQGTGA. Trimming took 3 bases from V and 0 from J; bases not matched to a gene: 2. Written as DNA, the CDR3 is TGTGCCAGCAGCTTTCTAGCGGCCTCCTACAATGAGCAGTTCTTC. Its protein product is CASSFLAASYNEQFF.

V gene TRBV29-1 combines with J gene TRBJ1-1; tentatively, D is TRBD1 (6 bases). Germline values: CDR1 SQVTM, CDR2 ANQGSEA. V lost 7 bases and J 3 bases, leaving 12 bases between the germline ends. CDR3 length: 12 amino acids. DNA of the CDR3: TGCAGCGGCGGGGGCTGGTACACTGAAGCTTTCTTT. Translating it yields CSGGGWYTEAFF.

This chain uses TRBV28 with TRBJ1-5; D may be TRBD1 (5 bases). V gave up 0 bases and J gave up 4 bases, with 7 bases separating them. The CDR3 covers 14 residues. Germline V gene lookup returns CDR1 MDHEN and CDR2 SYDVKM. The CDR3 protein is CASSLWTANQPQHF. DNA of the CDR3: TGTGCCAGCAGTTTATGGACAGCTAATCAGCCCCAGCATTTT.

The rearrangement uses TRBV20-1 and TRBJ1-1; the D is unclear. Trimming removed 4 bases from V and 1 base from J, with 4 bases in between. Germline V gives CDR1 DFQATT, CDR2 SNEGSKA (reference sequence). This CDR3 comprises 11 residues. This chain's CDR3 is CSAISNTEAFF. The CDR3 DNA sequence: TGCAGTGCTATCTCGAACACTGAAGCTTTCTTT.

V usage is TRBV29-1 and J usage is TRBJ2-7; 12 bases are shared with TRBD2. Losses at the gene ends were 5 bases for V and 4 bases for J; bases not matched to a gene: 9. This CDR3 has 15 amino acids. Germline V gene data show CDR1 as SQVTM and CDR2 as ANQGSEA. The CDR3 coding sequence is TGCAGCGTTCGCTCGGACGGGACTAGCGGGTACGAGCAGTACTTC. Its translation is CSVRSDGTSGYEQYF.

This clone has just a few counts. In DNA form, the CDR3 reads TGTGCCAGCAGACAGGGCTCTGGAAACACCATATATTTT. Amino acids: CASRQGSGNTIYF. The genes are TRBV7-8 and TRBJ1-3; possibly TRBD1 for D (6 bases). V was shortened by 6 bases and J by 0 bases, with 6 bases between the two germline ends. Germline assignment: CDR1 SGHVS and CDR2 FQNEAQ. The CDR3 has 13 residues.

This chain links TRBV9 with TRBJ2-7; 8 nucleotides agree with TRBD2. Germline-derived CDR1 and CDR2 are SGDLS and YYNGEE. This CDR3 spans 14 amino acids. V shed 0 bases and J 6 bases; nucleotides not matched to a gene: 5. This CDR3 reads CASSVAGGRGEQYF. In DNA, the CDR3 is TGTGCCAGCAGCGTAGCGGGGGGGCGAGGCGAGCAGTACTTC.

This rearrangement joins TRBV16 to TRBJ2-7; D not certain. Germline-derived CDR1 and CDR2 are KGHSY and FQNENV. Trimming stripped 1 base from V and 11 bases from J, with 12 bases between. The CDR3 contains 12 residues. This CDR3 reads CASSQWATAEYF. CDR3 coding DNA: TGTGCCAGCAGCCAATGGGCGACCGCAGAGTACTTC.

This clone was seen a handful of times. This chain uses TRBV5-1 with TRBJ2-2; the D is unclear. CDR3 size: 14 residues. Germline loops: CDR1 SGHRS, CDR2 YFSETQ. Trimming took off 0 bases at V and 2 bases at J, with 5 bases between the two ends. CDR3 bases: TGCGCCAGCAGCTTGGAAGCTAACACCGGGGAGCTGTTTTTT. Translated: CASSLEANTGELFF.

In its sample, this clone was seen a few times. The chain couples TRBV5-1 to TRBJ2-2, with TRBD1 matching 9 bases. V trimming: 2 bases; J trimming: 6 bases; junction bases outside the gene matches: 8. Germline CDR1 reads SGHRS; CDR2 reads YFSETQ. The CDR3 contains 16 residues. The CDR3, as DNA: TGCGCCAGCAGCTTATCCGGGACAGGGATGTCCGGGGAGCTGTTTTTT. It encodes CASSLSGTGMSGELFF.

This chain uses TRBV28 with TRBJ1-2; 8 bases line up with TRBD1. CDR3 length equals 14 residues. J gave up 2 bases and V 4 bases, and 3 bases lay outside the gene matches. CDR1 and CDR2 (germline): MDHEN, SYDVKM. CDR3 residues: CASSSRTGNYGYTF. For the CDR3, the DNA is TGTGCCAGCAGTTCCCGGACAGGGAACTATGGCTACACCTTC.

The rearrangement uses TRBV6-1 and TRBJ2-3; tentatively, D is TRBD1 (6 bases). Trimming shortened V by 6 bases and J by 5 bases, and 15 bases separated the two germline ends. Germline V lookup: CDR1 MNHNS, CDR2 SASEGT. The CDR3 length is 14 residues. The CDR3 here is CASSAGTRGDTQYF. CDR3 in DNA: TGTGCCAGCAGCGCCGGGACCAGGGGAGATACGCAGTATTTT.